This TCR beta chain is drawn from a study of tumor-infiltrating lymphocytes in oesophageal squamous cell carcinoma. CDR1 is SGHTA, CDR2 FQGTGA, per germline. The length of the CDR3 is 14 residues. V dropped 6 bases and J dropped 4; count of bases not matched to a gene: 7. In this sample, this clonotype is medium-sized (0.01 to 0.1%). TCRdb itself ran the PCR reads through MiXCR, one entry per CDR3 protein. The table lists 21,000 or so distinct CDR3 sequences, around two fifths of them singletons. Sequencing was performed on esophageal tumor tissue. The chain employs TRBV7-3 and TRBJ2-3; TRBD1 aligns across 7 bases. The receptor's source is a male donor with esophageal squamous cell carcinoma. The chain's CDR3 is CASSSGQVADTQYF. The CDR3 DNA follows: TGTGCCAGCAGTTCCGGACAGGTTGCAGATACGCAGTATTTT. The full variable domain, completed using reference TRBV7-3 and TRBJ2-3, is GAGVSQTPSNKVTEKGKYVELRCDPISGHTALYWYRQSLGQGPEFLIYFQGTGAADDSGLPNDRFFAVRPEGSVSTLKIQRTERGDSAVYLCASSSGQVADTQYFGPGTRLTVL.